Detailed here is one T cell receptor beta chain. The table came from immunoSEQ multiplex PCR; TCRdb's copy has only in-frame clones and leaves some out. Of about 170,000 clones listed, 83% are singletons. These data are taken from a study of blood T cell repertoires in COVID-19. Sequencing was performed on PBMCs or T cells enriched from blood (not recorded which). This clonotype was obtained from a woman between 45 and 65 years old who had recovered from COVID-19.

Written as DNA, the CDR3 is TGTGCCAGCAGTTACTCGACGGAGGGGGCGGTTTGGCCCCAGCATTTT. Its protein is CASSYSTEGAVWPQHF. The J gene is TRBJ1-5, the V gene TRBV6-5; TRBD1 agrees at 7 bases. Germline trimming cut 0 bases from V and 9 bases from J; bases unmatched to any gene: 11. The CDR3 length is 16 residues. Looked up from germline, CDR1 is MNHEY and CDR2 is SVGAGI.